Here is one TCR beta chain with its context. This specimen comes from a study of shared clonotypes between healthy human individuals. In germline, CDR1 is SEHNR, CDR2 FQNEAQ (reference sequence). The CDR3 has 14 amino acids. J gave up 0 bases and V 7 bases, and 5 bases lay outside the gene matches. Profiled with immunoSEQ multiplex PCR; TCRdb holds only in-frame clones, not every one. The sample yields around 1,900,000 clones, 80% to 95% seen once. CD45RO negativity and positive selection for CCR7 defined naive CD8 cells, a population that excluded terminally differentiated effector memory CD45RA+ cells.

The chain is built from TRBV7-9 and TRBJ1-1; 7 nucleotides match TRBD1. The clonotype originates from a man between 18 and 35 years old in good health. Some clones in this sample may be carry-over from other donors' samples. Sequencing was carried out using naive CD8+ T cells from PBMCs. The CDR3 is CASKGTDLNTEAFF. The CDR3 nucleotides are TGTGCCAGCAAAGGGACAGATCTGAACACTGAAGCTTTCTTT. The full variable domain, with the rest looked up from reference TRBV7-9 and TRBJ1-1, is DTGVSQNPRHKITKRGQNVTFRCDPISEHNRLYWYRQTLGQGPEFLTYFQNEAQLEKSRLLSDRFSAERPKGSFSTLEIQRTEQGDSAMYLCASKGTDLNTEAFFGQGTRLTVV.